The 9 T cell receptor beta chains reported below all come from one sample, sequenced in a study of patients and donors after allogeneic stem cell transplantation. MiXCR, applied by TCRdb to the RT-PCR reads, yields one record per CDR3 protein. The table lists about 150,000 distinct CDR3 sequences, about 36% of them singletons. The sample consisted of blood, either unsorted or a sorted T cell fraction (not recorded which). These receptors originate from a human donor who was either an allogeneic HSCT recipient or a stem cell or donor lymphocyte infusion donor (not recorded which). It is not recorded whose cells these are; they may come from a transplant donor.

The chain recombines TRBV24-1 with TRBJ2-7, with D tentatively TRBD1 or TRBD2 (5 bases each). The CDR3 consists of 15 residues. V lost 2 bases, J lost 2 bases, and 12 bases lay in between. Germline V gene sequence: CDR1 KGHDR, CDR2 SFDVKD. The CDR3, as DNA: TGTGCCACCAGTGATTCCGGGACGGTAACCTACGAGCAGTACTTC. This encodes CATSDSGTVTYEQYF.

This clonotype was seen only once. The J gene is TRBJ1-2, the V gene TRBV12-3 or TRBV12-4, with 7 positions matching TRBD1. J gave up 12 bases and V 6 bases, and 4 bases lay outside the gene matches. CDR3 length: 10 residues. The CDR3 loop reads CASSLGQHTF. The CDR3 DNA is TGTGCCAGCAGCCTGGGACAGCACACCTTC.

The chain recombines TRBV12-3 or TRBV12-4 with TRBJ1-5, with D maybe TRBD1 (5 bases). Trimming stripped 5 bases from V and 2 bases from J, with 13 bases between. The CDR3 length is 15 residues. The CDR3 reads CASSPRQRGNQPQHF. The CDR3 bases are TGTGCCAGCAGTCCCCGACAGAGAGGCAATCAGCCCCAGCATTTT.

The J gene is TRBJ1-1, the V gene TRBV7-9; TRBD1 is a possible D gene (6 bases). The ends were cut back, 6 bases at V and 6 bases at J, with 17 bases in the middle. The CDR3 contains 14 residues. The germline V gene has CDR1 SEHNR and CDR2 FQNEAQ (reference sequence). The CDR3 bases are TGTGCCAGCAGTCCGGAGGTGTGGGGGCCTGAAGCTTTCTTT. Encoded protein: CASSPEVWGPEAFF.

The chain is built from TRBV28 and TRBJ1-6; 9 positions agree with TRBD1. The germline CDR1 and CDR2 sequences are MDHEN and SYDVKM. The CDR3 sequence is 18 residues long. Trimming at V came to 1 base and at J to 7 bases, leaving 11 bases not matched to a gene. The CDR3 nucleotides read TGTGCCAGCAGTTTATTCTTCCCCGGGACAGGGAGGAATTCACCCCTCCACTTT. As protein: CASSLFFPGTGRNSPLHF.

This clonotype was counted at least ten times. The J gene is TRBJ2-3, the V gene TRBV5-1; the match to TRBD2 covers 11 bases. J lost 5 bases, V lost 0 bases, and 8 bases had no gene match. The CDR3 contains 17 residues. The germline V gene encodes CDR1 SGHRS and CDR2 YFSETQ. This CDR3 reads CASSLGARLAGRDTQYF. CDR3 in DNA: TGCGCCAGCAGCTTGGGAGCTAGACTAGCGGGACGAGATACGCAGTATTTT.

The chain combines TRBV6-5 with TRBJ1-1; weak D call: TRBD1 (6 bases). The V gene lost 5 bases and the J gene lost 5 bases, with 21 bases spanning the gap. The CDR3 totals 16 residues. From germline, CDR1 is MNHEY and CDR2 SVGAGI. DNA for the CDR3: TGTGCCAGCAGTCTCCAACAGGGACCGGGGGGGACTGAAGCTTTCTTT. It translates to CASSLQQGPGGTEAFF.

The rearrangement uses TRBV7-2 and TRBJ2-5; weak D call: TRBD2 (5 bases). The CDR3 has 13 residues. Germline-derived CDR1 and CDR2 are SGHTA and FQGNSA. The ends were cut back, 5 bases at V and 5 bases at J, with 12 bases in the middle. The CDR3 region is CASSTTRMETQYF. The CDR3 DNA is TGTGCCAGCAGCACAACTAGGATGGAGACCCAGTACTTC. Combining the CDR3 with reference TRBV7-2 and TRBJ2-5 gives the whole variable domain GAGVSQSPSNKVTEKGKDVELRCDPISGHTALYWYRQSLGQGLEFLIYFQGNSAPDKSGLPSDRFSAERTGGSVSTLTIQRTQQEDSAVYLCASSTTRMETQYFGPGTRLLVL.

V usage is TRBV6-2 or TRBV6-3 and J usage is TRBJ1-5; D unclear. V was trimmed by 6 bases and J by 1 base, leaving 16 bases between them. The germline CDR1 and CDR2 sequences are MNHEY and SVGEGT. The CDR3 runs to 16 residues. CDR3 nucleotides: TGTGCCAGCAGAATCCGCGGGGAAGGAAGCAATCAGCCCCAGCATTTT. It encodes CASRIRGEGSNQPQHF.